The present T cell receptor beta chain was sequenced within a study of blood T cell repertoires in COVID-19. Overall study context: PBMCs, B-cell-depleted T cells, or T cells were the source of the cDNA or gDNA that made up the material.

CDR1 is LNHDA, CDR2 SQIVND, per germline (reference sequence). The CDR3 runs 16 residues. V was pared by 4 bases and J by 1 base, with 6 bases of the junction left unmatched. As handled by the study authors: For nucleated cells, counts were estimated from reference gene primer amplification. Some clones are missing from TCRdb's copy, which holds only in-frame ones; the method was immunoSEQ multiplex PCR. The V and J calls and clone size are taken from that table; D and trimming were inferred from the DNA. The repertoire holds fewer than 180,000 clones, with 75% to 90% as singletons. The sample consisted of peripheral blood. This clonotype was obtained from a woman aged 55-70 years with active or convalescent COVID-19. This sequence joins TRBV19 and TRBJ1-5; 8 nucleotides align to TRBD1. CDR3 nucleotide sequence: TGTGCCAGTAGTACCGGACAGGGTGGAAGCAATCAGCCCCAGCATTTT. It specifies CASSTGQGGSNQPQHF.